The present entry profiles one T cell receptor beta chain with its context. The record originates from a study of blood T cell repertoires in COVID-19. Across the study: The United States, Italy and Spain provided the acute and convalescent COVID-19 samples. PBMCs, B-cell-depleted T cells, or T cells were the source of the cDNA or gDNA that made up the material.

The germline CDR1 and CDR2 sequences are KGHDR and SFDVKD. J was trimmed by 1 base and V by 4 bases; bases with no gene match: 5. The CDR3 extends over 15 amino acids. As handled by the study authors: Amplification with reference gene primers provided the estimates of nucleated cell counts. Clones were sequenced by immunoSEQ multiplex PCR, and TCRdb holds only the in-frame ones, with some missing. The DNA was the basis for D and trimming; V, J and clone size are from that table. Among over 130,000 clones listed, around 83% were seen once. The sample comprised peripheral blood. The receptor was isolated from a woman aged 80 or over with acute or convalescent COVID-19. The gene calls are TRBV24-1 and TRBJ2-5; TRBD1 matches 7 bases. This chain's CDR3 is CATSDARQGQETQYF. The CDR3 DNA sequence: TGTGCCACCAGTGACGCCAGACAGGGCCAAGAGACCCAGTACTTC.